This TCR beta chain was sequenced during a study of blood T cell repertoires in COVID-19. As for the study in general: The analysed material was cDNA or gDNA that came from T cells, B-cell-depleted T cells, or PBMCs.

The CDR3 contains 13 residues. The germline V and J ends were trimmed by 1 base and 7 bases, with 10 bases remaining between them. Looked up from germline, CDR1 is SGHVS and CDR2 is FQNEAQ. Per the original data handling: The authors estimated nucleated cell counts from reference gene primer amplification. The data were produced by immunoSEQ multiplex PCR, yet TCRdb's version contains in-frame clones alone and is incomplete. That table furnishes V, J and clone size, whereas the DNA furnished D and trimming. The sample lists 50,000 to 70,000 clones; around 80% were seen once. This TCR came from a man between 60 and 70 years old with acute or convalescent COVID-19. Specimen: peripheral blood. The chain joins TRBV7-8 to TRBJ1-2, with D possibly matching TRBD1 (5 bases). The DNA of the CDR3 is TGTGCCAGCAGCTTAGGACAGAGGTTTGGCTACACCTTC. This translates into CASSLGQRFGYTF. The complete variable domain, with remaining parts taken from reference TRBV7-8 and TRBJ1-2, reads GAGVSQSPRYKVAKRGQDVALRCDPISGHVSLFWYQQALGQGPEFLTYFQNEAQLDKSGLPSDRFFAERPEGSVSTLKIQRTQQEDSAVYLCASSLGQRFGYTFGSGTRLTVV.